The TCR beta chain described here comes from a study of cytomegalovirus exposure and HLA in healthy donors. Study results and limitations: In an earlier analysis, about 90% or about 30%: the productive usage of most TCR beta V segments. Cytomegalovirus association was assigned to approximately 160 TCR beta chains.

Germline V lookup: CDR1 KGHSH, CDR2 LQKENI. The CDR3 has 14 amino acids. Trimming cost V 3 bases and J 6 bases, with 14 bases left between them. PCR employed 60 Vbeta and 13 Jbeta primers. Profiled with immunoSEQ multiplex PCR; TCRdb holds only in-frame clones, not every one. The sample contains 150,000 or so clones, approximately 74% of which appear only once. This clone was observed a few times. Its antigen remains unidentified. The donors (healthy individuals) were bone marrow donors. The TCR originated in a man between 18 and 29 years old in good health and CMV-seropositive. J is TRBJ1-1 and V is TRBV18, with D unresolved. Sequencing was carried out using PBMCs. The CDR3 region has the DNA TGTGCCAGCTCACCCCTTGGGAGGAGGGCTGAAGCTTTCTTT. This sequence encodes CASSPLGRRAEAFF.